The next 17 T cell receptor beta chains were all read from a single sample in a study of beta chain features in type 1 diabetes. Sequenced material consisted of expressed TCRB transcripts (all of the isolated RNA was reverse transcribed). The method was immunoSEQ multiplex PCR; TCRdb's version includes in-frame clones alone and lacks a portion of them. The sample contains under 950,000 clones, roughly a sixth of which appear only once. Sequencing was done on a sample of naive CD4+ T cells from blood. The receptors were gathered from a woman aged 18-30 years in good health.

The chain links TRBV7-9 to TRBJ2-7; tentatively, D is TRBD1 or TRBD2 (5 bases each). This CDR3 has 15 amino acids. CDR1 and CDR2 from the germline V gene are SEHNR and FQNEAQ (reference sequence). Between the trimmed V and J ends, which lost 0 bases and 3 bases, there was a span of 12 bases. The CDR3 loop is CASSLAPRGGYEQYF. CDR3 nucleotide sequence: TGTGCCAGCAGCTTAGCGCCCCGTGGGGGCTACGAGCAGTACTTC.

In this sample, this clone turned up a few times. The gene calls are TRBV5-4 and TRBJ2-7; D is tentatively TRBD1 or TRBD2 (5 bases each). The CDR3 covers 14 residues. The V end was cut by 4 bases, the J end by 3 bases, with 14 bases between. CDR1 and CDR2 (germline): SGHNT, YYREEE (reference sequence). CDR3 nucleotides: TGTGCCAGCAGCCAAGTGAGGGGCGACTACGAGCAGTACTTC. Amino acid sequence: CASSQVRGDYEQYF.

The J gene is TRBJ2-5, the V gene TRBV23-1; D might be TRBD1 (6 bases). TRBV23-1 is an ORF; its function is uncertain. The CDR3 has 17 residues. Trimming left V 4 bases short and J 0 bases short, with 18 bases between. This chain's CDR3 is CASSPGVYRAYQETQYF. In nucleotides, the CDR3 is TGCGCCAGCAGTCCCGGGGTATACAGGGCTTACCAAGAGACCCAGTACTTC.

The chain has TRBV19 and TRBJ1-5; maybe TRBD1 (6 bases). The germline V and J ends were trimmed by 6 bases and 4 bases, with 22 bases remaining between them. This CDR3 is 17 amino acids long. Germline values: CDR1 LNHDA, CDR2 SQIVND (reference sequence). In DNA form, the CDR3 reads TGTGCCAGTAGGACGGGCCGTTGGGGGCTCGATAATCAGCCCCAGCATTTT. Its translation is CASRTGRWGLDNQPQHF.

The rearrangement links TRBV18 to TRBJ2-5; D gene ambiguous. The CDR3 extends over 13 amino acids. With 5 bases removed from V and 5 bases from J, the gap between germline ends came to 12 bases. Germline V gene data show CDR1 as KGHSH and CDR2 as LQKENI. CDR3 in amino acids: CASSFAPRETQYF. The CDR3 nucleotides read TGTGCCAGCTCATTTGCTCCCCGGGAGACCCAGTACTTC.

The chain is built from TRBV4-3 and TRBJ2-2; D gene ambiguous. This CDR3 has 14 residues. Trimming left V 0 bases short and J 5 bases short, with 7 bases between. The V gene's germline CDR1 is LGHNA and CDR2 YSLEER. The CDR3 here is CASSQDGKTGELFF. The DNA for the CDR3 is TGCGCCAGCAGCCAAGATGGCAAAACCGGGGAGCTGTTTTTT.

The chain uses TRBV4-2 and TRBJ1-1; the D is unclear. Germline V lookup: CDR1 LGHNA, CDR2 YNFKEQ. The V end lost 0 bases, the J end lost 0 bases, and 8 bases lay between the germline ends. This CDR3 is 15 amino acids long. CDR3 DNA: TGTGCCAGCAGCCAAGATGACCTGATGAACACTGAAGCTTTCTTT. This codes for CASSQDDLMNTEAFF.

This sequence joins TRBV28 and TRBJ1-5, with 9 bases lining up with TRBD1. The V segment lost 6 bases and the J segment 4 bases; nucleotides outside the gene matches: 7. The germline V gene encodes CDR1 MDHEN and CDR2 SYDVKM. CDR3 length: 15 residues. The CDR3 loop is CASSRGQGSNQPQHF. The CDR3 DNA is TGTGCCAGCAGCCGGGGACAGGGAAGTAATCAGCCCCAGCATTTT. Drawing the rest from reference TRBV28 and TRBJ1-5, the complete variable domain is DVKVTQSSRYLVKRTGEKVFLECVQDMDHENMFWYRQDPGLGLRLIYFSYDVKMKEKGDIPEGYSVSREKKERFSLILESASTNQTSMYLCASSRGQGSNQPQHFGDGTRLSIL.

This clone was counted between two and nine times. The rearrangement uses TRBV6-7 and TRBJ2-4; D unresolved. TRBV6-7 is reported as an ORF; its role is uncertain. The V gene lost 8 bases and the J gene lost 13 bases, with 12 bases spanning the gap. This CDR3 has 10 residues. In DNA, the CDR3 is TGTGCCAGCTGCCGCGTCATACAGTACTTC. Translation: CASCRVIQYF.

This chain uses TRBV7-6 with TRBJ2-2; D gene unclear. Germline CDR1 SGHVS, CDR2 FNYEAQ. The CDR3 totals 12 residues. The V and J ends lost 6 bases and 5 bases respectively, with 7 bases between them. The CDR3 DNA reads TGTGCCAGCAGAGTAGTTACCGGGGAGCTGTTTTTT. It codes for CASRVVTGELFF.

The chain joins TRBV2 to TRBJ1-6; unclear D gene. In germline, CDR1 is SNHLY, CDR2 FYNNEI. This CDR3 is built from 11 residues. The V end lost 4 bases, the J end lost 10 bases, and 5 bases lay between the germline ends. CDR3 in DNA: TGTGCCAGCAGTGTGTCGTCACCCCTCCACTTT. Translated, it gives CASSVSSPLHF.

This clone has a count of ten or more. The V and J genes are TRBV10-3 and TRBJ2-1, with D unclear. CDR1 and CDR2 from the germline V gene are ENHRY and SYGVKD. The CDR3 has 13 residues. V was cut by 3 bases and J by 5 bases, with 8 bases left in between. In DNA form, the CDR3 reads TGTGCCATCAGTGACAGGAACAACAATGAGCAGTTCTTC. Translating it yields CAISDRNNNEQFF.

As to this clone: The sample contains more than one DNA sequence encoding this CDR3. The V gene is TRBV5-1, the J gene TRBJ2-5; no reliable D call. V lost 2 bases, J lost 4 bases, and 3 bases lay in between. Germline CDR1 and CDR2: SGHRS and YFSETQ. The CDR3 covers 11 residues. The CDR3 DNA sequence: TGCGCCAGCAGCTTAAGAGAGACCCAGTACTTC. Translated: CASSLRETQYF.

With regard to this clone: A much larger clone differs from this one at a single base, so this may be a read error. This chain connects TRBV5-8 to TRBJ2-6; weak D call: TRBD2 (5 bases). Germline values: CDR1 SGHTS, CDR2 YDEGEE. CDR3 length: 15 amino acids. V lost 2 bases, J lost 1 base, and 7 bases lay in between. The CDR3 loop reads CASSLEGSGANVLTF. CDR3 sequence (DNA): TGTGCCAGCAGCTTAGAGGGATCTGGGGCCAACGTCCTGACTTTC.

This clone was seen a few times. The chain has TRBV7-9 and TRBJ2-7, with TRBD1 identical over 9 bases. The CDR3 totals 15 residues. V was pared by 5 bases and J by 1 base, with 6 bases of the junction left unmatched. The germline CDR1 and CDR2 sequences are SEHNR and FQNEAQ (reference sequence). The chain's CDR3 is CASSRGQGPSYEQYF. The CDR3 coding sequence is TGTGCCAGCAGCAGGGGACAGGGCCCGTCCTACGAGCAGTACTTC.

The chain uses TRBV5-6 and TRBJ2-2; D may be TRBD2 (5 bases). V lost 0 bases and J lost 1, with 10 bases in between. This CDR3 comprises 16 residues. Germline CDR1 reads SGHDT; CDR2 reads YYEEEE. The CDR3 sequence is CASSLGTALNTGELFF. DNA of the CDR3: TGTGCCAGCAGCTTGGGGACTGCTTTGAACACCGGGGAGCTGTTTTTT.

The genes are TRBV19 and TRBJ2-5; the match to TRBD2 covers 10 bases. CDR1 LNHDA and CDR2 SQIVND come from the germline V gene (reference sequence). The CDR3 consists of 18 residues. The V gene end was trimmed by 3 bases and the J gene end by 5 bases; junction bases not matched to a gene: 15. The CDR3 region is CASSMYSGRVTSRETQYF. For the CDR3, the DNA is TGTGCCAGTAGTATGTACAGCGGGAGGGTCACCTCGAGGGAGACCCAGTACTTC.